This is a list of T cell receptor beta chains from one sample in a study of response to subunit inactivated influenza vaccine. TCRdb fed the RT-PCR reads into MiXCR, producing one record per CDR3 protein. The sample has 550,000 to 600,000 distinct CDR3 sequences, about 12% seen once. Sequencing was performed on PBMCs from blood, taken on the day of vaccination. Receptors were obtained from a man aged 45-65 years who received an inactivated influenza vaccine. Each CDR3 is given with its conserved first and last residue. Fields, in order: clone size, V gene, D gene, J gene, CDR3 length, CDR3 DNA, CDR3 protein. A D gene is named only where the DNA matches it firmly. Clone size is shown for a subset of rows, as once, few, many or a class of expanded clone.

size: -
V: TRBV12-3/TRBV12-4
D: TRBD1
J: TRBJ2-5
length: 14
DNA: TGTGCCAGCAGTTCCGGGACAGGGGTCGAGACCCAGTACTTC
CDR3: CASSSGTGVETQYF

size: -
V: TRBV7-2
D: -
J: TRBJ2-2
length: 15
DNA: TGTGTCAGCAGCTCTCCGGGACAACGGACCGGGGAGCTGTTTTTT
CDR3: CVSSSPGQRTGELFF

size: few
V: TRBV5-5
D: -
J: TRBJ2-7
length: 14
DNA: TGTGCCAGCAGCTTGGTAGAGTTCTCCTACGAGCAGTACTTC
CDR3: CASSLVEFSYEQYF

size: many
V: TRBV5-1
D: TRBD1
J: TRBJ2-1
length: 14
DNA: TGCGCCAGCAGCTCCCAGGCAGGGGGCAATGAGCAGTTCTTC
CDR3: CASSSQAGGNEQFF

size: -
V: TRBV18
D: TRBD2
J: TRBJ2-7
length: 14
DNA: TGTGCCAGCTCGACCCGGGAGGGGGCCTACGAGCAGTACTTC
CDR3: CASSTREGAYEQYF

size: -
V: TRBV6-1
D: TRBD1
J: TRBJ2-6
length: 14
DNA: TGTGCCAGCACAGGGGGCGCTGGGGCCAACGTCCTGACCTTC
CDR3: CASTGGAGANVLTF

size: -
V: TRBV28
D: TRBD1
J: TRBJ2-5
length: 14
DNA: TGTGCCAGCAGCGTACAGGGGGCGAGCGAGACCCAGTACTTC
CDR3: CASSVQGASETQYF

size: -
V: TRBV19
D: -
J: TRBJ1-2
length: 13
DNA: TGTGCCAGTAGTATCTCCAGGGTCTATGGCTACACCTTC
CDR3: CASSISRVYGYTF

size: -
V: TRBV7-6
D: -
J: TRBJ2-1
length: 15
DNA: TGTGCCAGCAGCATCTCCGGGCTGGGTGGGAATGAGCAGTTCTTC
CDR3: CASSISGLGGNEQFF

size: -
V: TRBV29-1
D: -
J: TRBJ2-1
length: 15
DNA: TGCAGCGTGGGGTACGGATGGAGCTCCTACAATGAGCAGTTCTTC
CDR3: CSVGYGWSSYNEQFF

size: -
V: TRBV10-1
D: -
J: TRBJ2-3
length: 13
DNA: TGCGCCAGCAGTAAGGACGCGACAGATACGCAGTATTTT
CDR3: CASSKDATDTQYF

size: few
V: TRBV20-1
D: -
J: TRBJ2-2
length: 13
DNA: TGCAGTGCTAAAGGGAGTGGCACCGGGGAGCTGTTTTTT
CDR3: CSAKGSGTGELFF

size: -
V: TRBV20-1
D: -
J: TRBJ2-7
length: 13
DNA: TGCAGTGCTAGATTGGCCAGGGGAGGAAAGCAGTACTTC
CDR3: CSARLARGGKQYF

size: many
V: TRBV20-1
D: TRBD1
J: TRBJ2-5
length: 16
DNA: TGCAGTGCTAGACCCAACCGGGACAGGGCCCAAGAGACCCAGTACTTC
CDR3: CSARPNRDRAQETQYF

size: few
V: TRBV7-3
D: TRBD1
J: TRBJ2-1
length: 15
DNA: TGTGCCAGCAGCACCACAGGGGGCGCGAGAAATGAGCAGTTCTTC
CDR3: CASSTTGGARNEQFF

size: many
V: TRBV29-1
D: -
J: TRBJ2-1
length: 12
DNA: TGCAGCGTTGAAGAGACAGCAAATGAGCAGTTCTTC
CDR3: CSVEETANEQFF

size: many
V: TRBV28
D: TRBD1
J: TRBJ2-3
length: 14
DNA: TGTGCCAGCAAGGGACAGATAAGCACAGATACGCAGTATTTT
CDR3: CASKGQISTDTQYF

size: -
V: TRBV7-9
D: -
J: TRBJ1-2
length: 15
DNA: TGTGCCAGCAGCTCCTGGACCGAGACTAACTATGGCTACACCTTC
CDR3: CASSSWTETNYGYTF

size: -
V: TRBV12-3/TRBV12-4
D: TRBD1
J: TRBJ2-1
length: 15
DNA: TGTGCCAGCAGTCCCGGACAGGGCATCTACAATGAGCAGTTCTTC
CDR3: CASSPGQGIYNEQFF

size: -
V: TRBV6-2/TRBV6-3
D: -
J: TRBJ2-4
length: 14
DNA: TGTGCCAGCAGTTACGGTTACCAGTGGAACATTCAGTACTTC
CDR3: CASSYGYQWNIQYF

size: many
V: TRBV7-2
D: -
J: TRBJ2-2
length: 15
DNA: TGTGCCAGCAGCCCTGCGGGACTCAACACCGGGGAGCTGTTTTTT
CDR3: CASSPAGLNTGELFF

size: -
V: TRBV19
D: -
J: TRBJ1-1
length: 14
DNA: TGTGCCAGTAGTATCCGGGGGGCTGAGACTGAAGCTTTCTTT
CDR3: CASSIRGAETEAFF

size: -
V: TRBV12-5
D: -
J: TRBJ2-2
length: 13
DNA: TGTGCTAGTGGTTTCCCAAACACCGGGGAGCTGTTTTTT
CDR3: CASGFPNTGELFF

size: -
V: TRBV7-9
D: -
J: TRBJ2-1
length: 11
DNA: TGTGCCAGCAGCTTAGTCACTGAGCAGTTCTTC
CDR3: CASSLVTEQFF

size: few
V: TRBV5-1
D: TRBD1
J: TRBJ1-4
length: 15
DNA: TGCGCCAGCAGCTCCTACGGGACAGATAATGAAAAACTGTTTTTT
CDR3: CASSSYGTDNEKLFF

size: -
V: TRBV7-8
D: TRBD2
J: TRBJ2-1
length: 17
DNA: TGTGCCAGCAAACCCCACCGCGGGGGGCTCGGGTACAATGAGCAGTTCTTC
CDR3: CASKPHRGGLGYNEQFF

size: many
V: TRBV12-3/TRBV12-4
D: TRBD1
J: TRBJ1-1
length: 15
DNA: TGTGCCAGCAGTTCTGCCCTGACAGGGGGTGCTGAAGCTTTCTTT
CDR3: CASSSALTGGAEAFF

size: many
V: TRBV29-1
D: -
J: TRBJ2-1
length: 15
DNA: TGCAGCGTTGAACTGCTCGACGGCGTTCTGGATGAGCAGTTCTTC
CDR3: CSVELLDGVLDEQFF

size: -
V: TRBV5-1
D: -
J: TRBJ2-5
length: 14
DNA: TGCGCCAGCTCCGCTTGGGCTACTCAAGAGACCCAGTACTTC
CDR3: CASSAWATQETQYF

size: many
V: TRBV9
D: -
J: TRBJ2-7
length: 15
DNA: TGTGCCAGCAGCGCAAAATCGGACGCCCTGGGAGAGCAGTACTTC
CDR3: CASSAKSDALGEQYF

size: few
V: TRBV19
D: TRBD1
J: TRBJ1-1
length: 16
DNA: TGTGCCAGTAGTCCCCGGGACAGGGGGCGAATCACTGAAGCTTTCTTT
CDR3: CASSPRDRGRITEAFF

size: -
V: TRBV5-1
D: TRBD2
J: TRBJ2-1
length: 15
DNA: TGCGCCAGCAGAGGGACTAGCGTGAGAAACGGTGAGCAGTTCTTC
CDR3: CASRGTSVRNGEQFF

size: -
V: TRBV12-3/TRBV12-4
D: -
J: TRBJ1-2
length: 13
DNA: TGTGCCAGCAGTTTCATGTCTAACTATGGCTACACCTTC
CDR3: CASSFMSNYGYTF

size: few
V: TRBV12-3/TRBV12-4
D: -
J: TRBJ2-3
length: 12
DNA: TGTGCCAGCAGTCGTGGGGTAAATACGCAGTATTTT
CDR3: CASSRGVNTQYF

size: -
V: TRBV12-3/TRBV12-4
D: TRBD1
J: TRBJ2-1
length: 15
DNA: TGTGCCAGCAGTTTACCGGACAGGGGAAACAATGAGCAGTTCTTC
CDR3: CASSLPDRGNNEQFF

size: few
V: TRBV5-6
D: -
J: TRBJ1-1
length: 16
DNA: TGTGCCAGCAGCTTAGGTGGTGTGGGGTTGAACACTGAAGCTTTCTTT
CDR3: CASSLGGVGLNTEAFF

size: few
V: TRBV28
D: -
J: TRBJ2-3
length: 16
DNA: TGTGCCAGCAGTTTTATCGGGAGTCTAGGGGCAGATACGCAGTATTTT
CDR3: CASSFIGSLGADTQYF

size: -
V: TRBV7-2
D: -
J: TRBJ2-5
length: 14
DNA: TGTGCCAGCAGTCCGGGACGTAGAAAAGAGACCCAGTACTTC
CDR3: CASSPGRRKETQYF